Many counts were recorded for the clone carrying this T cell receptor beta chain. Antigen unknown. The sample belongs to a study of T-cell reconstitution after alpha-beta-depleted transplantation in children. Study-level points and caveats: Several hundred expanded graft clones reportedly gave rise to the alpha-beta T cells present about two months after transplant. Counts and diversity of T cells one year after transplant came mostly from newly produced T cells. TCRbeta diversity was high at day 60 in some patients (a result of surviving recipient T cells and thymic progenitors).

Unique molecular identifiers tagged the TCRbeta library. TCRdb passed the PCR reads through MiXCR, listing each CDR3 protein once. Among about 300,000 distinct CDR3 sequences listed, 6.5% to 9% were seen once. Germline CDR1 is DFQATT and CDR2 is SNEGSKA (reference sequence). This CDR3 contains 15 residues. Losses at the gene ends were 2 bases for V and 4 bases for J; bases not matched to a gene: 8. This TCR came from a female patient aged 2-15 years who had a stem cell transplant for Fanconi anemia, so the T cells may come from the graft donor. The chain links TRBV20-1 to TRBJ2-3; 8 bases are shared with TRBD2. Sequencing used peripheral blood, obtained 360 days after TCRalphabeta/CD19-depleted stem cell transplant. CDR3 nucleotide sequence: TGCAGTGCTAGACTCTTCGGGAGGGAGGCAGATACGCAGTATTTT. This sequence encodes CSARLFGREADTQYF.